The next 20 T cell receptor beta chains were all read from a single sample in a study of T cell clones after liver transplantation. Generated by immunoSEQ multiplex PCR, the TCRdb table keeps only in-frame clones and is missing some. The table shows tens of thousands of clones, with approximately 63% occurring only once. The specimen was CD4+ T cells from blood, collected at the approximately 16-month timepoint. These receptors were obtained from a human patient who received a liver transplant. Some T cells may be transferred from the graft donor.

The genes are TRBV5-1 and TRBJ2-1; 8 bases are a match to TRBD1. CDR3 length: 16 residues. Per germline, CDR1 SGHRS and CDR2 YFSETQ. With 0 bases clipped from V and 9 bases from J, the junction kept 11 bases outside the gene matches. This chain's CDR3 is CASSLDRGLTGGEQFF. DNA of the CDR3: TGCGCCAGCAGCTTGGACAGGGGTTTAACAGGGGGTGAGCAGTTCTTC.

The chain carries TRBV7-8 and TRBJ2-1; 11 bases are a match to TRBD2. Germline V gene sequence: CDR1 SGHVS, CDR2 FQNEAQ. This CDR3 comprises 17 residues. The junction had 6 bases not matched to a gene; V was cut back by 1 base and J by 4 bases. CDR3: CASSLGTSGSIYNEQFF. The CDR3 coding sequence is TGTGCCAGCAGCTTAGGAACTAGCGGGAGTATATACAATGAGCAGTTCTTC.

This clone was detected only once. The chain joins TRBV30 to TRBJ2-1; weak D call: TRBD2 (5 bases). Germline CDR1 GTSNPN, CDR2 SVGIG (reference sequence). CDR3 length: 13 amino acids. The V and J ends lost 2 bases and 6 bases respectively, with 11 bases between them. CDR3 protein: CAWSTGIGNEQFF. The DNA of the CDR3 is TGTGCCTGGAGTACGGGAATCGGCAATGAGCAGTTCTTC.

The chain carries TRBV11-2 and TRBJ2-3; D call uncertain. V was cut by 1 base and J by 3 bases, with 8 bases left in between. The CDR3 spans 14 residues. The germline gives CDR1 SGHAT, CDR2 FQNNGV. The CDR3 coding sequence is TGTGCCAGCAGCTTAGTCGGTAGGACAGATACGCAGTATTTT. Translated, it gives CASSLVGRTDTQYF.

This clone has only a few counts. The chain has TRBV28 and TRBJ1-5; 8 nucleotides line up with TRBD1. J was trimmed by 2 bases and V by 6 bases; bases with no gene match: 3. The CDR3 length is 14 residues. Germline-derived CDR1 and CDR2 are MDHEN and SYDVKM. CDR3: CASSPGGRNQPQHF. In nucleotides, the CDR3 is TGTGCCAGCAGCCCAGGGGGCCGCAATCAGCCCCAGCATTTT.

In DNA, the CDR3 is TGCGCCAGCAGCGCGACAGGGGTAGACACTGAAGCTTTCTTT. Its protein product is CASSATGVDTEAFF. The V call is TRBV5-1, the J call TRBJ1-1; 8 positions agree with TRBD1. The CDR3 has 14 residues. The germline V gene has CDR1 SGHRS and CDR2 YFSETQ. With 4 bases clipped from V and 3 bases from J, the junction kept 5 bases outside the gene matches.

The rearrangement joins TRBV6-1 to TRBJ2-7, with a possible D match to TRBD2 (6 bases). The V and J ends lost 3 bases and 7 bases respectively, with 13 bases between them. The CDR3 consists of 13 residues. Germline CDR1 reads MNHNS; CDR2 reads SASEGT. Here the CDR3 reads CASSELGTGEQYF. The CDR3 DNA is TGTGCCAGCAGTGAGCTAGGGACTGGGGAGCAGTACTTC.

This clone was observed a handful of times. The CDR3 DNA sequence: TGTGCCAGCAGCTCAGGGGAATGGGCCCCAGGCTACGAGCAGTACGTC. Its protein product is CASSSGEWAPGYEQYV. V is TRBV5-6 and J is TRBJ2-7; weak D call: TRBD1 (6 bases). Germline CDR1 reads SGHDT; CDR2 reads YYEEEE. The CDR3 runs 16 residues. Trimming removed 3 bases from V and 3 bases from J, with 19 bases in between.

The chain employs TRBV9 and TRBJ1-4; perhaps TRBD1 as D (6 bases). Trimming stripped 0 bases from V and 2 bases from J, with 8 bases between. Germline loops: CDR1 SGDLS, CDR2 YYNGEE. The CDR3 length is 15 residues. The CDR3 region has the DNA TGTGCCAGCAGCGTAGGGGACAAGACTAATGAAAAACTGTTTTTT. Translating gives CASSVGDKTNEKLFF.

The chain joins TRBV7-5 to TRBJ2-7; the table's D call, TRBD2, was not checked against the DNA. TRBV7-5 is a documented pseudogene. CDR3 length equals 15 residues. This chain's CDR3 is CVRSLELGSSYEQYF. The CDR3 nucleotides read TGTGTCAGAAGCTTAGAGTTAGGGAGCTCCTACGAGCAGTACTTC.

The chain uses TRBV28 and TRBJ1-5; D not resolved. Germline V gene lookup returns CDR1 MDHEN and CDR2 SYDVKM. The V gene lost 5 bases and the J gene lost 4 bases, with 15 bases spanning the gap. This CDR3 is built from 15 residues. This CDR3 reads CASSHSLSANQPQHF. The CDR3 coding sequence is TGTGCCAGCAGTCACAGTTTAAGTGCAAATCAGCCCCAGCATTTT.

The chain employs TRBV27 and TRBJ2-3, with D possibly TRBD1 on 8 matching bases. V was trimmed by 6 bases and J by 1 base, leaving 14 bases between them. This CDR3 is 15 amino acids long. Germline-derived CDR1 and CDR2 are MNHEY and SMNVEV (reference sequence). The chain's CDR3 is CASRRGTGGTDTQYF. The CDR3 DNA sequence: TGTGCCAGCAGGCGGGGGACAGGAGGCACAGATACGCAGTATTTT.

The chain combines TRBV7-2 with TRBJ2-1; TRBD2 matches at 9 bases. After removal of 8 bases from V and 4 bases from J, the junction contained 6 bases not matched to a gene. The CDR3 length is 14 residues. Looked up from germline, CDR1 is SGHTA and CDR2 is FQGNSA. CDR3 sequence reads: CASGGLAGYNEQFF. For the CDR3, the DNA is TGTGCCAGCGGGGGACTAGCAGGTTACAATGAGCAGTTCTTC. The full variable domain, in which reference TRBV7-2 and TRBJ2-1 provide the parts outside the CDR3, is GAGVSQSPSNKVTEKGKDVELRCDPISGHTALYWYRQSLGQGLEFLIYFQGNSAPDKSGLPSDRFSAERTGGSVSTLTIQRTQQEDSAVYLCASGGLAGYNEQFFGPGTRLTVL.

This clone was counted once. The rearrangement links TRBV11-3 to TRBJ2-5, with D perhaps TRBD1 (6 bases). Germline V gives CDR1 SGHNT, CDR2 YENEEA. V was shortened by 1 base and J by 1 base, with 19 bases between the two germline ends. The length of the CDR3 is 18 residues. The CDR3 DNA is TGTGCCAGCAGCTTAGGACATGGACAGCCCCTAGGCCAAGAGACCCAGTACTTC. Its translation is CASSLGHGQPLGQETQYF.

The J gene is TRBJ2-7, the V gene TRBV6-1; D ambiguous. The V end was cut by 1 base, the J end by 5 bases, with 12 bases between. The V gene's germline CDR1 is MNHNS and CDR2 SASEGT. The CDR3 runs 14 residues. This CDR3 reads CASSEGRMWDEQYF. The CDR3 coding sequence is TGTGCCAGCAGTGAAGGTCGGATGTGGGACGAGCAGTACTTC.

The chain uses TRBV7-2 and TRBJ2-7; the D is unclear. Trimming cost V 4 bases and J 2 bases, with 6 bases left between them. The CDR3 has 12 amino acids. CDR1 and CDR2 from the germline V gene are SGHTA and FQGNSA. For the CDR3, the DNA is TGTGCCAGCAGCTCCCTCCCCTACGAGCAGTACTTC. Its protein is CASSSLPYEQYF.

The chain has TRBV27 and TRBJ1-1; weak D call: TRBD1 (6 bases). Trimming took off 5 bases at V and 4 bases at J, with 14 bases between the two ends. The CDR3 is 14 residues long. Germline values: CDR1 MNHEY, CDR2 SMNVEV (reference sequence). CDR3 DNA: TGTGCCAGCAGTCTTGACAGGTATTTCACTGAAGCTTTCTTT. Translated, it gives CASSLDRYFTEAFF.

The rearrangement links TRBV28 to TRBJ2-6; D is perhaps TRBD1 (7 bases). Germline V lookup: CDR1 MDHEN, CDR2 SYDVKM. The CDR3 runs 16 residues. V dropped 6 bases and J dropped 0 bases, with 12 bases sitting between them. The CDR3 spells CASRPQGGSGANVLTF. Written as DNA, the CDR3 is TGTGCCAGCAGACCTCAGGGGGGCTCTGGGGCCAACGTCCTGACTTTC.

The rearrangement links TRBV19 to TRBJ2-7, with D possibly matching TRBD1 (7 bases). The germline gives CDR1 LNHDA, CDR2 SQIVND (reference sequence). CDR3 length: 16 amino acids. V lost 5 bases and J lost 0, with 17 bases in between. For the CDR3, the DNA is TGTGCCAGTAGTCCCGGTCGGGGGACAGTCTCCTACGAGCAGTACTTC. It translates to CASSPGRGTVSYEQYF.

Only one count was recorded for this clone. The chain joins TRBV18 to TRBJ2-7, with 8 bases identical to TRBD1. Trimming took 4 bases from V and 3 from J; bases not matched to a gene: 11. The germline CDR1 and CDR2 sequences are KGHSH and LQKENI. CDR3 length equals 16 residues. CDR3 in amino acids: CASSRTPGQAFYEQYF. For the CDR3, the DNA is TGTGCCAGCTCACGAACCCCGGGACAGGCCTTCTACGAGCAGTACTTC.